This TCR beta chain was captured in a study of CD8 T cells in Susac syndrome (dated by TCRdb to the late 2010s). In the study overall: Whether CD8+ T cell activation and differentiation in Susac syndrome was antigen driven was tested using repertoire sequencing.

Deletion took 2 bases off V and 0 bases off J, with a span of 14 bases between the germline ends. According to the germline V gene (reference sequence), CDR1 reads GTSNPN and CDR2 reads SVGIG. The CDR3 starts with the cysteine, ends with the phenylalanine, and has 16 residues. Kept here is only the CDR3 DNA, which spans 48 bases and is read in frame from base 1. Peripheral blood CD8+ and CD4+ T cells from healthy donors, Susac syndrome patients and multiple sclerosis patients were profiled using high-throughput TCR beta sequencing. The multiple sclerosis controls were treatment-naive patients whose relapsing-remitting disease, either stable or active, fulfilled the revised McDonald criteria. Bulk CD8+ and CD4+ T cells were purified by magnetic negative isolation, whereas CD8+ TEMRA cells were enriched by FACS. Blood was collected in EDTA tubes and processed within 24 hours, with PBMCs isolated through density gradient centrifugation. PBMCs destined for TCR sequencing were cryopreserved in liquid nitrogen and later thawed in a 37 °C water bath. A purity of at least 90% was achieved for sorted or isolated CD4+, CD8+ and CD8+ TEMRA cells.

RNA was extracted using the RNeasy kit, and roughly 0.45 to 1 microgram was reverse transcribed with random hexamers. The immunoSEQ multiplex PCR assay, covering 54 Vbeta and 13 Jbeta segments, was used to amplify TCR beta CDR3 regions. To correct PCR amplification bias, a synthetic template baseline was used for both primer optimization and computational correction. In the source study's methods: Reads were annotated to V, D and J genes per IMGT and analyzed with immunoSEQ Analyzer, keeping only productive sequences. To calculate clonality, Shannon entropy was normalized by log2 of the number of productive unique sequences and then subtracted from one. Public and private clones were assessed among the 100 most prevalent clones of each patient and control. Clones were defined as Susac-specific when absent from the healthy and MS cohorts, from about 970 published viral clones and from other ImmuneACCESS disease sequences. In-frame beta chains were kept once TCRdb had trimmed the public reads at Q25 with fastp and called clones with MiXCR. Each entry merges the rows of one CDR3 protein and shows their most common DNA and genes. The V and J calls here are based on TCRdb, not the publication. Counted in this sample were 200,000 to 250,000 distinct CDR3 sequences; around 95% of them appeared once. Around 0.07% of the sample is in the top ten clones.

Comments on this clonotype: Its antigen remains unidentified. Base qualities are missing; no much larger clone stands one base away.

The full study reports these points: The number of individuals in the TCR sequencing and HLA analysis was recognized as being relatively small.

The sequence came from a human donor with multiple sclerosis. Sequencing used CD4+ T cells from PBMCs. The rearrangement joined TRBV30 to TRBJ1-3; perhaps TRBD1 is the D gene, with 5 bases matching. This receptor carries the CDR3 CAWSKGKRGSGNTIYF. The DNA sequence is as follows: TGTGCCTGGAGTAAGGGGAAACGGGGCTCTGGAAACACCATATATTTT.